This is a list of T cell receptor beta chains from one sample in a study of OX40 agonist ivuxolimab in advanced cancers. Assay used: immunoSEQ multiplex PCR; TCRdb lists only in-frame clones, some missing. The sample shows more than 70,000 clones, 92% of them seen only once. The sequencing here drew on CD4+ or CD8+ T cells sorted from blood, taken in a trial of the OX40 agonist ivuxolimab. The receptors here all came from an adult with an advanced solid tumor such as melanoma, head and neck, liver or kidney cancer. Each CDR3 is given with its conserved first and last residue. The D gene is left open where the match is weak. Rows may omit the clone size; those that give it use once, few, many or a size class.

TGTGCCAGCAGCCTCAACGGGCAATACGAGCAGTACTTC,CASSLNGQYEQYF,NA,13,TRBV11-2,NA,TRBJ2-7
TGTGCCAGTAGTATGGCAGCTATCAACACCGGGGAGCTGTTTTTT,CASSMAAINTGELFF,NA,15,TRBV19,NA,TRBJ2-2
TGTGCCAGCAGTACCCTGGGACTAGCGGGGGAAGAGACCCAGTACTTC,CASSTLGLAGEETQYF,NA,16,TRBV27,TRBD2,TRBJ2-5
TGCGCCAGCAGCTCGGGACAGGGGGAAGGCTACACCTTC,CASSSGQGEGYTF,NA,13,TRBV5-1,TRBD1,TRBJ1-2
TGTGCCAGCTCACCTTGGCGGGAGGGTACCATCCATGAAGCTTTCTTT,CASSPWREGTIHEAFF,once,16,TRBV18,NA,TRBJ1-1
TGCAGCGTCAGGGACATGGAGAGGAACACTGAAGCTTTCTTT,CSVRDMERNTEAFF,NA,14,TRBV29-1,NA,TRBJ1-1
TGCGCCAGCAGTACGGAAGACAGGGTTTCCTACGAGCAGTACTTC,CASSTEDRVSYEQYF,NA,15,TRBV5-1,TRBD1,TRBJ2-7
TGCGCCAGCAGCGATCCGGGACCGAGGGGAAACACCATATATTTT,CASSDPGPRGNTIYF,NA,15,TRBV5-1,NA,TRBJ1-3
TGTGCCAGCAGCTTAGACGGACTAGCGGAGCACTTC,CASSLDGLAEHF,NA,12,TRBV5-4,TRBD2,TRBJ2-7
TGTGCCAGCAGCTTAGCGGGCGGGGAGACCCAGTACTTC,CASSLAGGETQYF,NA,13,TRBV7-8,NA,TRBJ2-5
TGTGCCAGCAGGATGAATAGTGTAGCCAAAAACATTCAGTACTTC,CASRMNSVAKNIQYF,NA,15,TRBV2,NA,TRBJ2-4
TGTGCCAGCAGCTTGTGGGACAGAAGAAACTATGGCTACACCTTC,CASSLWDRRNYGYTF,once,15,TRBV5-6,TRBD1,TRBJ1-2
TGTGCCAGCAGTGAAGCCCCTTCGGGGGGCTATGGCTACACCTTC,CASSEAPSGGYGYTF,once,15,TRBV2,NA,TRBJ1-2
TGCGCCAGCAGTACGCCAGAGAGGGGGCGAATTACTGAAGCTTTCTTT,CASSTPERGRITEAFF,NA,16,TRBV5-1,TRBD1,TRBJ1-1
TGTGCCAGCAGCTTAGGGGGAAGAGGTGGCTATGGCTACACCTTC,CASSLGGRGGYGYTF,NA,15,TRBV11-2,NA,TRBJ1-2
TGTGCCAGCAGCCCACAGGGGGCAAGCACCTACGAGCAGTACTTC,CASSPQGASTYEQYF,NA,15,TRBV2,TRBD1,TRBJ2-7
TGTGCCATCAGTGACGTTTGGGACAGGGGTAACTATGGAGGCTACACCTTC,CAISDVWDRGNYGGYTF,NA,17,TRBV10-3,TRBD1,TRBJ1-2
TGTGCCAGCAGTGAGGCGATGGGGTTGAGCTCTGGAAACACCATATATTTT,CASSEAMGLSSGNTIYF,NA,17,TRBV6-1,NA,TRBJ1-3
TGTGCCAGCAGTCCACGGGGAGCGACGAACACTGAAGCTTTCTTT,CASSPRGATNTEAFF,NA,15,TRBV6-1,NA,TRBJ1-1
TGTGCCAGCAGTTATTCCAGGAACTCTGGAAACACCATATATTTT,CASSYSRNSGNTIYF,NA,15,TRBV6-6,NA,TRBJ1-3
TGTGCCAGCAGTGAAATGGCGGTCAAGTACTTC,CASSEMAVKYF,NA,11,TRBV6-1,NA,TRBJ2-7
TGTGCCAGCAGCGTAGAGGGCCTGGCAGGGGTCGCTGGAAACACCATATATTTT,CASSVEGLAGVAGNTIYF,NA,18,TRBV9,NA,TRBJ1-3
TGCGCCAGCAGCCTCGGGACTAGGTTAAATACTGAAGCTTTCTTT,CASSLGTRLNTEAFF,NA,15,TRBV5-1,NA,TRBJ1-1
TGTGCCAGCAGCCCTGGTTCTGTTACACCCCTCCACTTT,CASSPGSVTPLHF,NA,13,TRBV6-6,NA,TRBJ1-6
TGTGCCAGCAGCGTGGGGGGACAGGGTCTTAACTATGGCTACACCTTC,CASSVGGQGLNYGYTF,once,16,TRBV9,TRBD1,TRBJ1-2
TGTGCCAGCGCCCGGAGGATCGGAACAGATACGCAGTATTTT,CASARRIGTDTQYF,once,14,TRBV6-5,NA,TRBJ2-3
TGTGCCAGCAGCTTAGGGGCCGGGGGAGTAGCTTTCTTT,CASSLGAGGVAFF,once,13,TRBV7-9,NA,TRBJ1-1
TGTGCCAGCAGCCGGACGGGAGCTAATGAAAAACTGTTTTTT,CASSRTGANEKLFF,NA,14,TRBV5-4,NA,TRBJ1-4
TGTGCCAGTAGTCCCACAGACCTGGGACAGCTTAATCAGCCCCAGCATTTT,CASSPTDLGQLNQPQHF,NA,17,TRBV19,TRBD1,TRBJ1-5
TGTGCCAGTACCTCCCGGGACAGGAACACAGATACGCAGTATTTT,CASTSRDRNTDTQYF,NA,15,TRBV19,TRBD1,TRBJ2-3
TGTGCCAGCAGCTTAGGCGGTCCTGGGGGCTACACCTTC,CASSLGGPGGYTF,NA,13,TRBV7-2,NA,TRBJ1-2
TGTGCCAGCAGCCTCAGACAGATGATAGATACGCAGTATTTT,CASSLRQMIDTQYF,NA,14,TRBV2,NA,TRBJ2-3
TGTGCCAGCAGCCACCGGGGTTATGAGCAGTTCTTC,CASSHRGYEQFF,once,12,TRBV5-6,NA,TRBJ2-1
TGTGCCAGCAGTTTAGTCCCTTCTAATGGCTACACCTTC,CASSLVPSNGYTF,once,13,TRBV27,NA,TRBJ1-2
TGCGCCAGCAAAATCTTGGGGGTTCGGGAGACCCAGTACTTC,CASKILGVRETQYF,NA,14,TRBV5-1,NA,TRBJ2-5
TGCAGCGTTGAAGGCGCTCGGGTGGGCAGGAACACTGAAGCTTTCTTT,CSVEGARVGRNTEAFF,NA,16,TRBV29-1,NA,TRBJ1-1
TGTGCCAGCAGTGTTGGGGTCCGGGAGACCCAGTACTTC,CASSVGVRETQYF,NA,13,TRBV6-1,NA,TRBJ2-5
TGTGCCACCAGCAGAGATTTCAGCAGAAATGAGCAGTTCTTC,CATSRDFSRNEQFF,NA,14,TRBV15,NA,TRBJ2-1
TGCGCCAGCAGCTTGGGGGGAGGGCCAGACCACTATGGCTACACCTTC,CASSLGGGPDHYGYTF,few,16,TRBV5-1,NA,TRBJ1-2
TGTGCCAGCAGTTCCCCCGGACAGCCTTACTATGGCTACACCTTC,CASSSPGQPYYGYTF,NA,15,TRBV25-1,NA,TRBJ1-2
TGTGCCAGCAGGCACGGGCCAGGGGGCATCTACGAGCAGTACTTC,CASRHGPGGIYEQYF,NA,15,TRBV6-5,TRBD1,TRBJ2-7
TGTGCCAGCTCACCACCGGCAAGGGGCCCTAATGAAAAACTGTTTTTT,CASSPPARGPNEKLFF,NA,16,TRBV18,NA,TRBJ1-4
TGTGCCAGCAGCCTACAGCTATCTGGGGCTGAGGATACGCAGTATTTT,CASSLQLSGAEDTQYF,NA,16,TRBV14,NA,TRBJ2-3
TGCGCCAGCAGGAATCCGTCCGGGGGTGAAAAACTGTTTTTT,CASRNPSGGEKLFF,NA,14,TRBV5-1,NA,TRBJ1-4
TGCGCCAGCAGCTTGGGAGACGACTCCTACGAGCAGTACTTC,CASSLGDDSYEQYF,few,14,TRBV5-1,NA,TRBJ2-7
TGCGCCAGCAGTGAGTCTCCAATCCCCTATGGCTACACCTTC,CASSESPIPYGYTF,NA,14,TRBV10-1,NA,TRBJ1-2
TGTGCCAGCAGCCTCGATAGCAATCAGCCCCAGCATTTT,CASSLDSNQPQHF,NA,13,TRBV7-2,NA,TRBJ1-5
TGTGCCAGCTCACCACCCGGGGCAGCGGGCACCGGGGAGCTGTTTTTT,CASSPPGAAGTGELFF,NA,16,TRBV18,NA,TRBJ2-2
TGTGCCAGCAGAGCCATCGTCAGGGACACTGAAGCTTTCTTT,CASRAIVRDTEAFF,NA,14,TRBV2,NA,TRBJ1-1
TGTGCCAGCAGCTTAGCGTTAGGGTCGGGCACTGAAGCTTTCTTT,CASSLALGSGTEAFF,NA,15,TRBV7-2,NA,TRBJ1-1
TGTGCCAGCAGTTCACAGGGGAACACTGAAGCTTTCTTT,CASSSQGNTEAFF,NA,13,TRBV2,NA,TRBJ1-1
TGTGCCAGTAGTGTGGACAGGGGAGGCACTGAAGCTTTCTTT,CASSVDRGGTEAFF,NA,14,TRBV19,TRBD1,TRBJ1-1
TGTGCCAGCAGCCACCATAGCGGGAGTCGCCTCGTAAACATTCAGTACTTC,CASSHHSGSRLVNIQYF,NA,17,TRBV14,TRBD2,TRBJ2-4
TGTGCCAGCAGCTGGGCTAGCGGGAGCTATGAGCAGTTCTTC,CASSWASGSYEQFF,once,14,TRBV6-5,TRBD2,TRBJ2-1